This entry describes one TCR beta chain. By sample share, this clone is medium-sized (0.01 to 0.1%). Its target antigen remains unknown. No base qualities exist here, and no much larger clone lies one base off it. Sequencing of TCRB CDR3 was done on genomic DNA with the immunoSEQ assay. On the authors' methods: Published virus-specific TCRB sequences were compared with patient CD8+ clones larger than 1%, and only a few matches were found. Nothing other than productive TCRB rearrangements was included in the analyses. Defining a clone by its unique TCRB CDR3 sequence, the study calculated clonality as a productive clonality index derived from Shannon entropy. Repertoire overlap for a pair of samples was computed from each clone's template counts relative to total templates per sample. V-gene usage from TCRB sequencing and V-gene usage measured by flow cytometry were correlated (Spearman r of around 0.6). TCRdb mirrors the immuneACCESS table, restricted to in-frame sequences. Some clones are absent from its copies; in checked studies, under half trace to an unresolved V gene, and the reason for the others is unknown. From that table come the V and J calls and clone size; the DNA was used to work out D and trimming. The sample profile shows around 15,000 clones; 82% of them were found once. Just under 30% of the sample is held by the ten biggest clonotypes.

This specimen comes from a study of somatic mutations in cytotoxic T cells in rheumatoid arthritis (dated by TCRdb to 2015 to 2018). In the study overall: Patient peripheral blood (less than 32 ml EDTA) was drawn right after diagnosis and before any treatment started. A FACSAria II or Sony SH800 was used to flow-sort some V beta antibody-stained T-cell populations at nearly 100% purity, and TCRB sequencing was also done on sorted V beta1+ cells. The study asked whether expanded CD8+ T-cell clones in newly diagnosed, untreated rheumatoid arthritis carry somatic mutations, and used TCRB deep sequencing to characterize clonality. For some 68 rheumatoid arthritis patients and 20 or so healthy controls, TCRB deep sequencing was carried out. The median ages of the patient and control groups were essentially identical. General conclusions and limits of the study: CD8+ clonality increased with age in patients (Spearman r of about 0.49) but not in healthy controls. The antigen targets of the expanded CD8+ clones were unknown, and absence from virus-specific databases did not rule out viral specificity. Several identical CD8+ TCRB sequences were found in both blood and synovial fluid, and in about an eighth of the roughly 60 patients the largest CD8+ clone exceeded 20% of CD8+ cells. No adjustment for multiple comparisons was made for the slight TRBV07 underrepresentation in patients. CD8+ T-cell clonality in rheumatoid arthritis patients was not significantly different from that in age-matched healthy controls.

On an AutoMACS, CD4+ and CD8+ cells were isolated via positive magnetic bead selection, and their purity was verified by flow cytometry. After a first flow cytometry screen using a TCR V beta antibody panel, clonal expansions were characterized through TCRB deep sequencing of sorted CD8+ fractions. Peripheral blood mononuclear cells were obtained using density gradient separation with Ficoll-Paque PLUS. DNA from CD4-enriched, CD8-enriched or PBMC samples was extracted using Nucleospin Tissue or Tissue XS kits and then quantified on a Qubit 2.0 fluorometer. The CDR3 covers 17 residues, taking in both the cysteine and the phenylalanine. The kept DNA is CDR3 alone, 51 bases in frame from the first base. Compared with germline, V lacks 1 base and J lacks 4 bases; bases without a gene match: 10. Via the germline V gene, CDR1 is SGHAT and CDR2 FQNNGV.

The source material was CD8+ T cells sorted from blood. This sequence originates from an adult with rheumatoid arthritis. The rearranged segments are TRBV11-2 and TRBJ2-7; TRBD1 fits 10 bases in the junction. The CDR3 region has the sequence CASSLGRDRGFFYEQYF. The DNA is TGTGCCAGCAGCTTAGGCCGGGACAGGGGTTTTTTTTACGAGCAGTACTTC.